This TCR beta chain was sequenced during a study of control samples from healthy donors and cancer patients. Repertoires were generated with immunoSEQ multiplex PCR, while TCRdb's copy carries only in-frame clones and drops some. There are roughly 55,000 clones in the sample; under 95% occur only once, and 1.5% to 2% lies in the top ten. Germline CDR1 reads SEHNR; CDR2 reads FQNEAQ (reference sequence). The V end was cut by 4 bases, the J end by 4 bases, with 13 bases between. CDR3 length equals 14 residues. V gene TRBV7-9 combines with J gene TRBJ1-1; D perhaps matches TRBD1 (6 bases). The origin of this receptor is a man in his forties with colorectal cancer. The sequenced material came from PBMCs. The CDR3 loop is CASSSRGFGTEAFF. Written as DNA, the CDR3 is TGTGCCAGCAGCTCCAGGGGATTTGGCACTGAAGCTTTCTTT.